This TCR beta chain stems from a study of blood T cells in healthy people across ages. With a J-beta primer mix and a sample-barcoded 5' primer, a second PCR ran about 6 to 11 cycles. Per sample, CDR3-containing paired-end reads numbered at least 2.5 million. TCRdb reprocessed the 5' RACE reads with MiXCR, giving one entry per CDR3 protein. The table records about 720,000 distinct CDR3 sequences, around a fifth of them present only once. Trimming left V 3 bases short and J 5 bases short, with 13 bases between. The CDR3 contains 15 residues. Germline V gene data show CDR1 as SEHNR and CDR2 as FQNEAQ (reference sequence).

The rearrangement joins TRBV7-9 to TRBJ1-4, with a possible D match to TRBD1 (6 bases). The receptor comes from a man between 70 and 80 years old in good health. Specimen: blood. CDR3 sequence (DNA): TGTGCCAGCAGCTTCCAGGGGAGGGGCAATGAAAAACTGTTTTTT. Its translation: CASSFQGRGNEKLFF.